The 22 T cell receptor beta chains listed next were all sequenced from one sample in a study of cytomegalovirus exposure and HLA in healthy donors. In the PCR, 60 Vbeta and 13 Jbeta primers were used. Clones were read by immunoSEQ multiplex PCR, and TCRdb kept only the in-frame ones, dropping some. The sample holds about 89,000 clones, about 80% seen once. The sample comprised PBMCs. The receptors come from a male donor in good health and CMV-seronegative.

The rearrangement links TRBV11-2 to TRBJ2-1, with TRBD2 matching over 9 bases. Germline trimming cut 2 bases from V and 3 bases from J; bases unmatched to any gene: 5. Germline loops: CDR1 SGHAT, CDR2 FQNNGV. This CDR3 is built from 16 residues. CDR3 in amino acids: CASSLRLAGLYNEQFF. CDR3 DNA: TGTGCCAGCAGCTTAAGGCTAGCGGGACTCTACAATGAGCAGTTCTTC.

The chain couples TRBV19 to TRBJ1-1; the D is unclear. V was cut by 8 bases and J by 0 bases, with 10 bases left in between. The CDR3 consists of 13 residues. The germline V gene encodes CDR1 LNHDA and CDR2 SQIVND (reference sequence). The CDR3 is CASQVRVNTEAFF. The CDR3 DNA sequence: TGTGCCAGTCAAGTGAGGGTGAACACTGAAGCTTTCTTT. The full variable domain, in which reference TRBV19 and TRBJ1-1 provide the parts outside the CDR3, is DGGITQSPKYLFRKEGQNVTLSCEQNLNHDAMYWYRQDPGQGLRLIYYSQIVNDFQKGDIAEGYSVSREKKESFPLTVTSAQKNPTAFYLCASQVRVNTEAFFGQGTRLTVV.

The chain is built from TRBV7-8 and TRBJ1-5; the D is unclear. Germline CDR1 and CDR2: SGHVS and FQNEAQ. Trimming cost V 5 bases and J 6 bases, with 20 bases left between them. This CDR3 region has 16 residues. CDR3 sequence reads: CASSLGGRNGGQPQHF. The CDR3 coding sequence is TGTGCCAGCAGCCTGGGAGGAAGGAACGGCGGTCAGCCCCAGCATTTT.

The V gene is TRBV28, the J gene TRBJ1-4; 7 nucleotides align to TRBD1. Trimming took 5 bases from V and 7 from J; bases not matched to a gene: 10. The CDR3 has 15 residues. From germline, CDR1 is MDHEN and CDR2 SYDVKM. The chain's CDR3 is CASSPPTGTGEKLFF. The CDR3 nucleotides are TGTGCCAGCAGTCCCCCGACAGGGACGGGTGAAAAACTGTTTTTT.

V is TRBV28 and J is TRBJ2-7, with 11 positions matching TRBD1. The CDR3 has 14 amino acids. Trimming cost V 4 bases and J 4 bases; bases outside gene matches: 3. CDR1 is MDHEN and CDR2 is SYDVKM in the germline V gene. The chain's CDR3 is CASSSGTGGYEQYF. CDR3 sequence (DNA): TGTGCCAGCAGTTCCGGGACAGGGGGATACGAGCAGTACTTC.

This clone was counted between two and nine times. The chain employs TRBV5-6 and TRBJ1-2, with D unclear. The CDR3 extends over 11 amino acids. Germline CDR1 SGHDT, CDR2 YYEEEE. The ends were cut back, 0 bases at V and 6 bases at J, with 3 bases in the middle. The CDR3, as DNA: TGTGCCAGCAGCTTGGCCAATGGCTACACCTTC. It translates to CASSLANGYTF.

This chain links TRBV4-3 with TRBJ2-1; no clear D gene. V dropped 4 bases and J dropped 9 bases, with 10 bases sitting between them. From germline, CDR1 is LGHNA and CDR2 YSLEER. The CDR3 totals 12 residues. The DNA for the CDR3 is TGCGCCAGCAGCCCTGGTCGAGGTGAGCAGTTCTTC. This translates into CASSPGRGEQFF.

The chain employs TRBV27 and TRBJ1-2, with TRBD1 matching over 11 bases. Germline V gene sequence: CDR1 MNHEY, CDR2 SMNVEV (reference sequence). The CDR3 covers 14 residues. Losses at the gene ends were 4 bases for V and 8 bases for J; bases not matched to a gene: 6. CDR3: CASSSDRGLGGYTF. In DNA form, the CDR3 reads TGTGCCAGCAGTTCGGACAGGGGGCTTGGAGGCTACACCTTC.

The chain combines TRBV28 with TRBJ2-2; 7 bases agree with TRBD1. V dropped 6 bases and J dropped 5; count of bases not matched to a gene: 9. Looked up from germline, CDR1 is MDHEN and CDR2 is SYDVKM. The CDR3 runs 15 residues. DNA for the CDR3: TGTGCCAGCAGCCGGGACAGTTCGAGGACCGGGGAGCTGTTTTTT. It encodes CASSRDSSRTGELFF.

The chain employs TRBV28 and TRBJ1-2, with 9 bases fitting TRBD1. The ends lost 4 bases at V and 6 bases at J; junction bases unmatched: 15. Looked up from germline, CDR1 is MDHEN and CDR2 is SYDVKM. The CDR3 covers 17 residues. The CDR3 DNA follows: TGTGCCAGCAGTTCCTCTGGGACAGGGATCAGCTCAAATGGCTACACCTTC. Translation: CASSSSGTGISSNGYTF.

The chain has TRBV19 and TRBJ1-2; TRBD1 is a possible D gene (6 bases). The CDR3 is 16 amino acids. V was cut by 6 bases and J by 0 bases, with 17 bases left in between. Germline V CDR1 and CDR2: LNHDA, SQIVND (reference sequence). The CDR3 nucleotides are TGTGCCAGTAGACAGCCGGAGACAGGCTCTAACTATGGCTACACCTTC. It is translated as CASRQPETGSNYGYTF.

The genes are TRBV10-2 and TRBJ1-1; the D gene is possibly TRBD1 (5 bases). Germline V gene lookup returns CDR1 WSHSY and CDR2 SAAADI. Trimming left V 4 bases short and J 1 base short, with 10 bases between. The CDR3 has 14 residues. Here the CDR3 reads CASSAGSANTEAFF. The CDR3 nucleotides read TGCGCCAGCAGTGCAGGGTCGGCGAACACTGAAGCTTTCTTT.

The J gene is TRBJ2-7, the V gene TRBV5-6; D not resolved. Trimming left V 1 base short and J 9 bases short, with 14 bases between. CDR3 length: 13 amino acids. Germline CDR1 SGHDT, CDR2 YYEEEE. This CDR3 reads CASSLLSIGGQYF. The CDR3 DNA is TGTGCCAGCAGCTTGCTATCCATCGGCGGGCAGTACTTC.

This chain connects TRBV5-1 to TRBJ2-1, with D unclear. Trimming removed 3 bases from V and 2 bases from J, with 12 bases in between. Per the germline V gene, CDR1 is SGHRS and CDR2 is YFSETQ. The CDR3 covers 15 residues. The CDR3 sequence: CASSWSAATYNEQFF. CDR3 nucleotides: TGCGCCAGCAGCTGGAGCGCGGCTACCTACAATGAGCAGTTCTTC.

The rearrangement uses TRBV10-3 and TRBJ2-3; TRBD1 is a possible D gene (6 bases). The CDR3 loop spans 14 amino acids. V dropped 6 bases and J dropped 1 base, with 11 bases sitting between them. In germline, CDR1 is ENHRY, CDR2 SYGVKD. The CDR3 spells CAIRQGLGTDTQYF. CDR3 DNA: TGTGCCATCAGACAGGGCTTGGGCACAGATACGCAGTATTTT.

This chain links TRBV28 with TRBJ2-1, with D possibly matching TRBD1 (5 bases). Trimming shortened V by 6 bases and J by 5 bases, and 17 bases separated the two germline ends. CDR1 and CDR2 from the germline V gene are MDHEN and SYDVKM. The CDR3 contains 15 residues. The CDR3 bases are TGTGCCAGCAGGATACCGACAGTATCGAACAATGAGCAGTTCTTC. It yields the protein CASRIPTVSNNEQFF.

In its sample, this clone was seen once. The rearrangement uses TRBV7-8 and TRBJ2-7, with a possible D match to TRBD1 (6 bases). V lost 5 bases to trimming and J lost 6 bases, with 14 bases between them. Germline V gene lookup returns CDR1 SGHVS and CDR2 FQNEAQ. The CDR3 loop spans 13 amino acids. For the CDR3, the DNA is TGTGCCAGCAGCGCACAGGGTTGGAGCGAGCAGTACTTC. Its protein is CASSAQGWSEQYF.

The chain carries TRBV6-5 and TRBJ1-2, with a possible D match to TRBD1 (6 bases). From germline, CDR1 is MNHEY and CDR2 SVGAGI. Trimming removed 6 bases at V and 7 bases at J, with 18 bases between. The CDR3 sequence is 14 residues long. The CDR3 loop reads CASSSSGVRLGYTF. Here the CDR3 DNA reads TGTGCCAGCAGCTCCTCAGGGGTTCGGCTTGGCTACACCTTC.

The chain links TRBV29-1 to TRBJ2-7, with a weak D call TRBD1 (5 bases). From germline, CDR1 is SQVTM and CDR2 ANQGSEA. This CDR3 has 14 residues. V was clipped by 4 bases and J by 4 bases, with 17 bases between them. CDR3 sequence reads: CSVGAQGRDYEQYF. In DNA form, the CDR3 reads TGCAGCGTTGGGGCCCAGGGAAGGGATTACGAGCAGTACTTC.

V usage is TRBV29-1 and J usage is TRBJ1-3; D is undetermined. The CDR3 covers 14 residues. Looked up from germline, CDR1 is SQVTM and CDR2 is ANQGSEA. Between the trimmed V and J ends, which lost 3 bases and 0 bases, there was a span of 9 bases. The CDR3 DNA reads TGCAGCGTTGACCCACATGACTCTGGAAACACCATATATTTT. It codes for CSVDPHDSGNTIYF.

This chain links TRBV27 with TRBJ1-1, with D possibly TRBD1 on 6 matching bases. The V gene lost 10 bases and the J gene lost 5 bases, with 17 bases spanning the gap. This CDR3 region has 13 residues. From germline, CDR1 is MNHEY and CDR2 SMNVEV (reference sequence). This CDR3 is CATRLDRVTEAFF. The CDR3 region has the DNA TGTGCCACCAGGTTGGACAGAGTGACTGAAGCTTTCTTT.

V usage is TRBV10-2 and J usage is TRBJ2-7; possibly TRBD1 for D (5 bases). Germline V gene data show CDR1 as WSHSY and CDR2 as SAAADI. With 5 bases removed from V and 7 bases from J, the gap between germline ends came to 12 bases. CDR3 length equals 12 residues. CDR3 protein: CASSRQLREQYF. In nucleotides, the CDR3 is TGCGCCAGCAGTCGACAGCTGAGGGAGCAGTACTTC.